Presented here are 29 T cell receptor beta chains from one specimen sequenced in a study of shared clonotypes between healthy human individuals. Naive-designated CD8 cells lacked CD45RO, were positively enriched for CCR7, and omitted terminally differentiated effector memory CD45RA+ cells. This table comes from immunoSEQ multiplex PCR, and its TCRdb copy is limited to in-frame clones, with some not included. Of approximately 1.9 million clones in the sample, around 93% were seen once. The specimen sequenced was naive CD8+ T cells from PBMCs. The receptors derive from a man aged 18 to 30 in good health. Some clones in this sample may be carry-over from other donors' samples.

The count of this clone is one. This CDR3 reads CASSYDPGGQETQYF. The CDR3 coding sequence is TGTGCCAGCAGTTACGACCCCGGGGGTCAAGAGACCCAGTACTTC. The gene calls are TRBV6-5 and TRBJ2-5; weak D call: TRBD2 (6 bases). Germline values: CDR1 MNHEY, CDR2 SVGAGI. The CDR3 spans 15 residues. Between the trimmed V and J ends, which lost 2 bases and 2 bases, there was a span of 12 bases.

The rearrangement uses TRBV29-1 and TRBJ2-5; 11 bases are shared with TRBD2. The CDR3 consists of 15 residues. CDR1 is SQVTM and CDR2 is ANQGSEA in the germline V gene. With 2 bases clipped from V and 2 bases from J, the junction kept 4 bases outside the gene matches. For the CDR3, the DNA is TGCAGCGTTGAACCGGGACTAGCGGAGCAAGAGACCCAGTACTTC. This encodes CSVEPGLAEQETQYF.

This clone was seen a single time. At the DNA level, this CDR3 is encoded by other sequences in the same sample as well. The genes are TRBV11-3 and TRBJ2-7; D is ambiguous. Germline CDR1 SGHNT, CDR2 YENEEA. V shed 1 base and J shed 2 bases, with 9 bases lying between them. The CDR3 contains 14 residues. Here the CDR3 reads CASSLATGAYEQYF. CDR3 DNA sequence: TGTGCCAGCAGCTTAGCCACCGGAGCCTACGAGCAGTACTTC.

Worth noting for this clone: The same CDR3 arises from other DNA sequences in this sample as well. V usage is TRBV9 and J usage is TRBJ1-5, with no clear D. The V and J ends lost 0 bases and 4 bases respectively, with 8 bases between them. The germline V gene has CDR1 SGDLS and CDR2 YYNGEE. The CDR3 runs 14 residues. CDR3 residues: CASSVEDSNQPQHF. CDR3 coding DNA: TGTGCCAGCAGCGTAGAGGACTCGAATCAGCCCCAGCATTTT.

The chain employs TRBV30 and TRBJ2-1; possible D gene TRBD2, 5 bases. The germline V and J ends were trimmed by 0 bases and 9 bases, with 12 bases remaining between them. Germline loops: CDR1 GTSNPN, CDR2 SVGIG (reference sequence). The CDR3 totals 13 residues. The CDR3 spells CAWSVLGESEQFF. CDR3 DNA: TGTGCCTGGAGTGTACTGGGAGAGAGTGAGCAGTTCTTC.

This clone was seen once. The chain combines TRBV4-3 with TRBJ2-3; 9 bases line up with TRBD1. This CDR3 contains 15 residues. CDR1 is LGHNA, CDR2 YSLEER, per germline. Trimming took 2 bases from V and 2 from J; bases not matched to a gene: 2. CDR3 region: CASSQWDRATDTQYF. The CDR3 nucleotides read TGCGCCAGCAGCCAATGGGACAGGGCCACAGATACGCAGTATTTT.

This chain joins TRBV15 and TRBJ2-7; 9 nucleotides agree with TRBD1. With 3 bases clipped from V and 5 bases from J, the junction kept 14 bases outside the gene matches. Germline assignment: CDR1 LNHNV and CDR2 YYDKDF (reference sequence). The CDR3 has 17 amino acids. CDR3 sequence (DNA): TGTGCCACCAGCAGCCCCGAGAGGGGGACAGGGCTGAACGAGCAGTACTTC. Its protein is CATSSPERGTGLNEQYF.

The chain uses TRBV10-3 and TRBJ2-2; D call uncertain. The V gene's germline CDR1 is ENHRY and CDR2 SYGVKD. V lost 2 bases, J lost 1 base, and 5 bases lay in between. This CDR3 has 14 residues. The CDR3 DNA reads TGTGCCATCAGTGAGGCAGGGAACACCGGGGAGCTGTTTTTT. This encodes CAISEAGNTGELFF.

In its sample, this clone was seen once. The chain joins TRBV7-9 to TRBJ2-3, with D possibly matching TRBD2 (6 bases). V lost 5 bases and J lost 3, with 18 bases in between. Germline CDR1 reads SEHNR; CDR2 reads FQNEAQ (reference sequence). The CDR3 covers 16 residues. This chain's CDR3 is CASSPAVGGSTDTQYF. For the CDR3, the DNA is TGTGCCAGCAGCCCCGCTGTCGGGGGATCAACAGATACGCAGTATTTT.

The chain couples TRBV7-9 to TRBJ2-4, with unresolved D. Germline V lookup: CDR1 SEHNR, CDR2 FQNEAQ (reference sequence). Trimming cost V 5 bases and J 0 bases, with 11 bases left between them. This CDR3 is 15 amino acids long. The CDR3 loop reads CASSMDDLAKNIQYF. In nucleotides, the CDR3 is TGTGCCAGCAGCATGGACGACCTAGCCAAAAACATTCAGTACTTC.

The chain couples TRBV27 to TRBJ2-1; tentative D call: TRBD1 (6 bases). Germline values: CDR1 MNHEY, CDR2 SMNVEV (reference sequence). Trimming removed 5 bases from V and 4 bases from J, with 15 bases in between. The CDR3 runs 15 residues. CDR3 amino acids: CASSQQGIGYNEQFF. CDR3 sequence (DNA): TGTGCCAGCAGTCAACAGGGAATCGGGTACAATGAGCAGTTCTTC.

V is TRBV7-9 and J is TRBJ1-2, with a weak D call TRBD1 (5 bases). From germline, CDR1 is SEHNR and CDR2 FQNEAQ (reference sequence). The CDR3 runs 14 residues. V was trimmed by 5 bases and J by 4 bases, leaving 14 bases between them. The DNA for the CDR3 is TGTGCCAGCAGCATTGGGCAGGGTGCCTATGGCTACACCTTC. It yields the protein CASSIGQGAYGYTF.

This chain joins TRBV10-3 and TRBJ2-2; D possibly matches TRBD1 or TRBD2 (5 bases each). V was trimmed by 3 bases and J by 6 bases, leaving 17 bases between them. This CDR3 has 16 amino acids. Germline V lookup: CDR1 ENHRY, CDR2 SYGVKD. CDR3 sequence (DNA): TGTGCCATCAGTGACCCGGGACGGAGATTTCCCGGGGAGCTGTTTTTT. Its translation: CAISDPGRRFPGELFF.

V gene TRBV7-6 combines with J gene TRBJ2-5, with D perhaps TRBD1 (6 bases). This CDR3 region has 13 residues. CDR1 is SGHVS, CDR2 FNYEAQ, per germline. V was pared by 5 bases and J by 5 bases, with 12 bases between. This CDR3 is CASSPTGSETQYF. CDR3 DNA: TGTGCCAGCAGCCCGACAGGATCGGAGACCCAGTACTTC.

The chain combines TRBV28 with TRBJ1-5; TRBD1 matches 7 bases. Germline trimming cut 6 bases from V and 1 base from J; bases unmatched to any gene: 9. This CDR3 has 16 residues. In germline, CDR1 is MDHEN, CDR2 SYDVKM. CDR3 amino acids: CASSYQGDESNQPQHF. In DNA, the CDR3 is TGTGCCAGCAGCTACCAGGGGGATGAGAGCAATCAGCCCCAGCATTTT. Full variable domain (rest looked up from reference TRBV28 and TRBJ1-5): DVKVTQSSRYLVKRTGEKVFLECVQDMDHENMFWYRQDPGLGLRLIYFSYDVKMKEKGDIPEGYSVSREKKERFSLILESASTNQTSMYLCASSYQGDESNQPQHFGDGTRLSIL.

This chain joins TRBV19 and TRBJ1-1; no reliable D call. V lost 3 bases and J 4 bases, leaving 12 bases between the germline ends. The CDR3 is made up of 14 amino acids. Germline CDR1 LNHDA, CDR2 SQIVND (reference sequence). CDR3 DNA: TGTGCCAGTAGTATGGGATTTGGAAGCACTGAAGCTTTCTTT. Translation gives CASSMGFGSTEAFF.

V and J are TRBV4-1 and TRBJ2-2; the D is unclear. The CDR3 loop spans 14 amino acids. CDR1 is MGHRA, CDR2 YSYEKL, per germline. Trimming removed 2 bases at V and 3 bases at J, with 7 bases between. The CDR3 here is CASSQLSYTGELFF. CDR3 sequence (DNA): TGCGCCAGCAGCCAACTCTCGTACACCGGGGAGCTGTTTTTT.

V usage is TRBV7-7 and J usage is TRBJ2-1; D might be TRBD1 or TRBD2, each matching 5 bases. CDR3 length equals 15 residues. CDR1 is SSHAT, CDR2 FNYEAQ, per germline (reference sequence). V gave up 6 bases and J gave up 3 bases, with 15 bases separating them. CDR3 sequence: CASRSRDRIYNEQFF. CDR3 DNA: TGTGCCAGCAGGTCCCGGGACCGGATCTACAATGAGCAGTTCTTC.

The chain combines TRBV19 with TRBJ1-3; 8 nucleotides match TRBD1. The junction had 13 bases not matched to a gene; V was cut back by 6 bases and J by 0 bases. The CDR3 covers 18 residues. Germline values: CDR1 LNHDA, CDR2 SQIVND (reference sequence). The CDR3 is CASSTFPDRAISGNTIYF. CDR3 sequence (DNA): TGTGCCAGTAGCACTTTTCCGGACAGGGCCATCTCTGGAAACACCATATATTTT.

This rearrangement joins TRBV7-2 to TRBJ1-2; 12 nucleotides line up with TRBD1. Germline loops: CDR1 SGHTA, CDR2 FQGNSA. The CDR3 consists of 16 residues. V trimming: 6 bases; J trimming: 8 bases; junction bases outside the gene matches: 13. The CDR3 coding sequence is TGTGCCAGCAGATATACCCCGGGACAGGGGGCTTGGGGCTACACCTTC. Translation gives CASRYTPGQGAWGYTF. The entire variable domain, with the rest obtained from reference TRBV7-2 and TRBJ1-2, is as follows: GAGVSQSPSNKVTEKGKDVELRCDPISGHTALYWYRQSLGQGLEFLIYFQGNSAPDKSGLPSDRFSAERTGGSVSTLTIQRTQQEDSAVYLCASRYTPGQGAWGYTFGSGTRLTVV.

The DNA of the CDR3 is TGTGCCAGCAGTTTGGCCTCTCTGGTTATGTTGAGCGACGGCCGCCCCTACAATGAGCAGTTCTTC. This translates into CASSLASLVMLSDGRPYNEQFF. This chain uses TRBV28 with TRBJ2-1; D remains ambiguous. The length of the CDR3 is 22 residues. Germline CDR1 is MDHEN and CDR2 is SYDVKM. The V end was cut by 3 bases, the J end by 2 bases, with 32 bases between.

Notes on this clone: The same CDR3 is also encoded by other DNA sequences in this sample. The V gene is TRBV6-1, the J gene TRBJ2-7; the D gene could be TRBD1 or TRBD2 (6 bases each). V was shortened by 4 bases and J by 1 base, with 8 bases between the two germline ends. CDR3 size: 13 residues. Germline CDR1 and CDR2: MNHNS and SASEGT. CDR3 sequence reads: CASSGGGSYEQYF. The CDR3 DNA reads as TGTGCCAGCAGTGGAGGGGGGTCCTACGAGCAGTACTTC.

The V call is TRBV7-3, the J call TRBJ2-3; TRBD2 is a possible D gene (6 bases). The CDR3 runs to 13 residues. V gave up 4 bases and J gave up 4 bases, with 9 bases separating them. Germline CDR1 is SGHTA and CDR2 is FQGTGA. CDR3 region: CASSWSGADTQYF. The DNA of the CDR3 is TGTGCCAGCAGCTGGTCGGGGGCAGATACGCAGTATTTT.

The sample holds a few counts of this clone. This rearrangement joins TRBV4-1 to TRBJ1-1; D is unresolved. CDR1 is MGHRA, CDR2 YSYEKL, per germline. The CDR3 consists of 15 residues. Trimming left V 6 bases short and J 1 base short, with 15 bases between. In nucleotides, the CDR3 is TGCGCCAGCAGTCGAAGCCTGGGCGCGAACACTGAAGCTTTCTTT. Encoded protein: CASSRSLGANTEAFF.

This clone was detected once. The chain joins TRBV10-3 to TRBJ2-3; 7 bases align to TRBD2. CDR3 length: 14 residues. V shed 7 bases and J 3 bases; nucleotides not matched to a gene: 7. Germline lookup yields CDR1 ENHRY and CDR2 SYGVKD. For the CDR3, the DNA is TGTGCCATCAACCTCGGGGGACTAACAGATACGCAGTATTTT. Its protein product is CAINLGGLTDTQYF.

This rearrangement joins TRBV27 to TRBJ2-7; 7 bases are shared with TRBD2. V lost 8 bases to trimming and J lost 5 bases; unmatched junction nucleotides: 9. The CDR3 is 13 residues long. Per the germline V gene, CDR1 is MNHEY and CDR2 is SMNVEV (reference sequence). Here the CDR3 DNA reads TGTGCCAGCCGGGGAGGGAGCTATGACGAGCAGTACTTC. Its translation: CASRGGSYDEQYF.

This sequence joins TRBV28 and TRBJ2-1; 8 positions match TRBD2. Trimming at V came to 6 bases and at J to 0 bases, leaving 4 bases not matched to a gene. The CDR3 sequence is 15 residues long. Per the germline V gene, CDR1 is MDHEN and CDR2 is SYDVKM. The CDR3 here is CASRLSGASYNEQFF. The CDR3 nucleotides are TGTGCCAGCAGGCTTAGCGGGGCCTCCTACAATGAGCAGTTCTTC.

The chain recombines TRBV10-3 with TRBJ2-2, with 14 bases identical to TRBD2. The V gene end was trimmed by 2 bases and the J gene end by 2 bases; junction bases not matched to a gene: 10. The CDR3 is 20 amino acids. The germline gives CDR1 ENHRY, CDR2 SYGVKD. The CDR3 sequence is CAISEIPGLAGGPNTGELFF. The CDR3 DNA is TGTGCCATCAGTGAGATCCCCGGACTAGCGGGAGGCCCCAACACCGGGGAGCTGTTTTTT.

In this sample, this clone turned up once. Other nucleotide sequences from this sample produce the same CDR3. V and J are TRBV19 and TRBJ1-1; 7 nucleotides agree with TRBD1. The V segment lost 5 bases and the J segment 1 base; nucleotides outside the gene matches: 4. CDR1 and CDR2 from the germline V gene are LNHDA and SQIVND (reference sequence). This CDR3 contains 14 residues. CDR3 nucleotide sequence: TGTGCCAGTAGTCCCTGGACAGGGAACACTGAAGCTTTCTTT. As protein: CASSPWTGNTEAFF. Looking up the rest from reference TRBV19 and TRBJ1-1 gives the full variable domain: DGGITQSPKYLFRKEGQNVTLSCEQNLNHDAMYWYRQDPGQGLRLIYYSQIVNDFQKGDIAEGYSVSREKKESFPLTVTSAQKNPTAFYLCASSPWTGNTEAFFGQGTRLTVV.